This T cell receptor (beta chain) was identified during a study of blood T cell repertoires in COVID-19. Germline V gene sequence: CDR1 LGHNA, CDR2 YSLEER. The V gene lost 0 bases and the J gene lost 6 bases, with 15 bases spanning the gap. The CDR3 spans 16 residues. Using immunoSEQ multiplex PCR, the repertoire was profiled, and TCRdb retains in-frame clones only, with some absent. The repertoire has roughly 48,000 clones, approximately 80% of them found once; the top ten carry around 50%. The sequence came from a man aged 65-85 years with acute or convalescent COVID-19. V usage is TRBV4-3 and J usage is TRBJ2-1; a possible D gene is TRBD2 (6 bases). Sequencing was done on a sample of peripheral blood. The chain's CDR3 is CASSQELVLASNEQFF. CDR3 nucleotides: TGCGCCAGCAGCCAAGAGTTAGTACTAGCAAGCAATGAGCAGTTCTTC.